These 30 T cell receptor beta chains were sequenced from one sample in a study of regulatory T cells in long-lasting Graves disease. With iRepertoire HTBI primers and Arm-PCR of CDR3 regions, TCR beta libraries were built. TCRdb used MiXCR to reprocess the multiplex PCR reads, holding one entry per CDR3 protein. The top ten clones hold roughly 13% of a sample with some 420,000 distinct CDR3 sequences, roughly 22% of them seen once. Regarding time point: persistent/refractory GD, antithyroid drugs over 5 years with positive TRAb. TCR sequences were obtained from RNA taken from PBMCs. The input for sequencing was peripheral blood mononuclear cells (PBMCs), taken when the disease was refractory, from a patient treated with antithyroid drugs. The receptors derive from a female donor with Graves disease.

This clonotype has ten or more counts. This rearrangement joins TRBV7-2 to TRBJ1-2; 7 bases fit TRBD1. This CDR3 contains 16 residues. V dropped 0 bases and J dropped 4; count of bases not matched to a gene: 8. Looked up from germline, CDR1 is SGHTA and CDR2 is FQGNSA. The CDR3 protein is CASSLASGQQTYGYTF. The CDR3 nucleotides are TGTGCCAGCAGCTTAGCGTCGGGACAGCAAACCTATGGCTACACCTTC. Combining the CDR3 with reference TRBV7-2 and TRBJ1-2 gives the whole variable domain GAGVSQSPSNKVTEKGKDVELRCDPISGHTALYWYRQSLGQGLEFLIYFQGNSAPDKSGLPSDRFSAERTGGSVSTLTIQRTQQEDSAVYLCASSLASGQQTYGYTFGSGTRLTVV.

As for this clonotype: The junction and the germline gene differ at one end; a read error may be behind it. This sequence joins TRBV28 and TRBJ1-1; unclear D gene. Germline CDR1 is MDHEN and CDR2 is SYDVKM. This CDR3 is 15 amino acids long. The CDR3 DNA sequence: TGTGCCGGCAGTTCTGGAGCAGGTCCGTGGACTGAAGCTTTCTTT. Protein sequence: CAGSSGAGPWTEAFF.

This clonotype was counted at least ten times. The J gene is TRBJ1-4, the V gene TRBV7-2; D gene ambiguous. Germline V gene data show CDR1 as SGHTA and CDR2 as FQGNSA. The CDR3 totals 15 residues. Trimming shortened V by 1 base and J by 8 bases, and 14 bases separated the two germline ends. CDR3 in amino acids: CASSLDSYLGEKLFF. The CDR3 DNA reads TGTGCCAGCAGCTTAGATTCCTACCTGGGCGAAAAACTGTTTTTT.

For the CDR3, the DNA is TGCGCCAGCAGCGGTGCCCTTGACAGTACATCGAGCTATGGCTACACCTTC. This codes for CASSGALDSTSSYGYTF. The gene calls are TRBV5-1 and TRBJ1-2, with a tentative D call TRBD1 (5 bases). V was cut by 4 bases and J by 4 bases, with 23 bases left in between. Per germline, CDR1 SGHRS and CDR2 YFSETQ. This CDR3 is built from 17 residues.

The chain employs TRBV3-1 and TRBJ2-2; perhaps TRBD1 as D (6 bases). The V end was cut by 4 bases, the J end by 0 bases, with 12 bases between. Germline V lookup: CDR1 LGHDT, CDR2 YNNKEL (reference sequence). The CDR3 extends over 16 amino acids. The CDR3 loop is CASSRDRKANTGELFF. For the CDR3, the DNA is TGTGCCAGCAGCCGAGACAGGAAAGCGAACACCGGGGAGCTGTTTTTT.

V gene TRBV5-6 combines with J gene TRBJ2-1; 7 nucleotides match TRBD1. Germline CDR1 is SGHDT and CDR2 is YYEEEE. The ends lost 5 bases at V and 6 bases at J; junction bases unmatched: 2. This CDR3 has 12 residues. The CDR3 sequence is CASRGDSNEQFF. CDR3 in DNA: TGTGCCAGCAGAGGGGACAGCAATGAGCAGTTCTTC.

Many counts were recorded for this clonotype. The gene calls are TRBV28 and TRBJ1-2, with a possible D match to TRBD1 (5 bases). Germline V gene lookup returns CDR1 MDHEN and CDR2 SYDVKM. Trimming stripped 3 bases from V and 5 bases from J, with 19 bases between. This CDR3 contains 16 residues. The CDR3 coding sequence is TGTGCCAGCAGTTTTGAGCGGGGGTGGGGGATGTATGGCTACACCTTC. As protein: CASSFERGWGMYGYTF.

This clonotype was seen many times. The rearrangement joins TRBV2 to TRBJ1-4; 10 nucleotides match TRBD1. Germline assignment: CDR1 SNHLY and CDR2 FYNNEI. The CDR3 has 19 amino acids. J gave up 2 bases and V 4 bases, and 13 bases lay outside the gene matches. This chain's CDR3 is CASSVLPVGQGGTNEKLFF. CDR3 DNA: TGTGCCAGCAGTGTCCTCCCCGTTGGACAGGGGGGGACTAATGAAAAACTGTTTTTT.

This clonotype was seen repeatedly, ten times or more. The rearrangement uses TRBV2 and TRBJ2-4; 7 nucleotides line up with TRBD2. CDR1 is SNHLY, CDR2 FYNNEI, per germline. The ends lost 8 bases at V and 0 bases at J; junction bases unmatched: 25. The CDR3 is made up of 21 amino acids. CDR3 nucleotide sequence: TGTGCCAGCCAGACCGGGGGGACTTCACGCATAAACCTACTAGCCAAAAACATTCAGTACTTC. Translating it yields CASQTGGTSRINLLAKNIQYF.

This clonotype showed up many times. The rearrangement uses TRBV28 and TRBJ1-5; 8 nucleotides agree with TRBD1. The CDR3 loop spans 14 amino acids. Germline assignment: CDR1 MDHEN and CDR2 SYDVKM. The trim removed 4 bases at V and 5 bases at J, leaving 4 bases unmatched. The CDR3 DNA is TGTGCCAGCAGTTGGGACAGGCGGGATCAGCCCCAGCATTTT. Its translation is CASSWDRRDQPQHF. The full variable domain, in which reference TRBV28 and TRBJ1-5 provide the parts outside the CDR3, is DVKVTQSSRYLVKRTGEKVFLECVQDMDHENMFWYRQDPGLGLRLIYFSYDVKMKEKGDIPEGYSVSREKKERFSLILESASTNQTSMYLCASSWDRRDQPQHFGDGTRLSIL.

This clonotype has ten or more counts. This chain links TRBV2 with TRBJ2-5; TRBD2 might be the D (5 bases). CDR1 and CDR2 from the germline V gene are SNHLY and FYNNEI. The CDR3 runs to 12 residues. Trimming stripped 7 bases from V and 5 bases from J, with 11 bases between. The CDR3 coding sequence is TGTGCCAGCATCCCTAGCCAGGAGACCCAGTACTTC. It is translated as CASIPSQETQYF.

The genes are TRBV13 and TRBJ1-5; 9 bases are a match to TRBD1. J lost 7 bases, V lost 5 bases, and 3 bases had no gene match. CDR3 length equals 13 residues. In germline, CDR1 is PRHDT, CDR2 FYEKMQ (reference sequence). Here the CDR3 DNA reads TGTGCCAGCAGCGGGGACAGGGACCAGCCCCAGCATTTT. This translates into CASSGDRDQPQHF.

CDR3: CASSPAPTSGDYEQYF. CDR3 nucleotides: TGCGCCAGCAGCCCGGCCCCGACTAGCGGGGACTACGAGCAGTACTTC. The chain uses TRBV5-1 and TRBJ2-7; 11 nucleotides agree with TRBD2. V lost 4 bases and J lost 3; bases outside the gene matches: 9. Germline CDR1 and CDR2: SGHRS and YFSETQ. The CDR3 length is 16 residues.

Turning to this clonotype: A much larger clonotype is one base distant, so this may be a read error. This sequence joins TRBV12-3 or TRBV12-4 and TRBJ2-7; D is uncertain. Trimming took 5 bases from V and 2 from J, leaving 13 bases between them. There are 14 residues in the CDR3. The DNA of the CDR3 is TGTGCCAGCAGTCTTCCCAGGATCCCCTACGAGCAGTACTTC. The encoded protein is CASSLPRIPYEQYF.

This clonotype showed up many times. In DNA, the CDR3 is TGTGCCAGCAGCGTGGAGGTTACCGGGGAGCTGTTTTTT. Its protein product is CASSVEVTGELFF. The rearrangement joins TRBV5-6 to TRBJ2-2; tentative D call: TRBD2 (5 bases). Germline-derived CDR1 and CDR2 are SGHDT and YYEEEE. This CDR3 comprises 13 residues. V was shortened by 4 bases and J by 5 bases, with 9 bases between the two germline ends.

The genes are TRBV4-1 and TRBJ2-4; the D gene is possibly TRBD1 (5 bases). Germline V gene data show CDR1 as MGHRA and CDR2 as YSYEKL. The CDR3 length is 14 residues. V lost 4 bases and J lost 8, with 15 bases in between. CDR3 nucleotide sequence: TGCGCCAGCAGCCCCACAGGCCTAGGGGACATTCAGTACTTC. It yields the protein CASSPTGLGDIQYF.

Turning to this clonotype: A much larger clone differs from this one at a single base, so this may be a read error. The V call is TRBV7-3, the J call TRBJ2-7; 7 bases are shared with TRBD1. This CDR3 region has 14 residues. Germline V gene sequence: CDR1 SGHTA, CDR2 FQGTGA. The ends lost 6 bases at V and 0 bases at J; junction bases unmatched: 5. CDR3 loop: CASRWDSSSYEQYF. CDR3 nucleotide sequence: TGTGCCAGCAGATGGGACAGCAGCTCCTACGAGCAGTACTTC.

This clonotype was observed at least ten times. V usage is TRBV28 and J usage is TRBJ1-2, with TRBD1 matching over 8 bases. CDR1 MDHEN and CDR2 SYDVKM come from the germline V gene. After removal of 7 bases from V and 7 bases from J, the junction contained 8 bases not matched to a gene. The CDR3 has 13 residues. CDR3 nucleotides: TGTGCCAGCATTCGAGACAGGGGTATTGGCTACACCTTC. It encodes CASIRDRGIGYTF.

The V and J genes are TRBV15 and TRBJ2-7; 11 nucleotides agree with TRBD2. Germline values: CDR1 LNHNV, CDR2 YYDKDF (reference sequence). Trimming cost V 0 bases and J 2 bases; bases outside gene matches: 0. CDR3 length: 15 residues. CDR3 protein: CATSRDSGRAYEQYF. DNA of the CDR3: TGTGCCACCAGCAGAGATAGCGGGAGGGCCTACGAGCAGTACTTC.

This clonotype was seen ten or more times. The chain joins TRBV7-8 to TRBJ1-5; no reliable D call. The CDR3 is made up of 14 amino acids. The germline CDR1 and CDR2 sequences are SGHVS and FQNEAQ. V lost 1 base and J 9 bases, leaving 13 bases between the germline ends. CDR3 DNA sequence: TGTGCCAGCAGCTTAGGTCGCACCCGGAGGCCCCAGCATTTT. Translation: CASSLGRTRRPQHF.

The V call is TRBV7-2, the J call TRBJ2-7; no firm D call. From germline, CDR1 is SGHTA and CDR2 FQGNSA. V lost 4 bases to trimming and J lost 0 bases, with 10 bases between them. The CDR3 consists of 14 residues. The CDR3 here is CASSSWGDSYEQYF. CDR3 DNA: TGTGCCAGCAGCTCCTGGGGTGACTCCTACGAGCAGTACTTC.

On this clonotype itself: A much larger clone lies a single base off, so this may be a read error. The limits of the CDR3 on the DNA are not certain, so only TCRdb's listed CDR3 is given. The chain combines TRBV28 with TRBJ1-3. The CDR3 length is 14 residues, termini included. Germline CDR1 and CDR2: MDHEN and SYDVKM. The CDR3 loop reads CATLGVGTGNTTYF.

In this sample, this clonotype turned up a few times. The chain couples TRBV20-1 to TRBJ1-4, with a possible D match to TRBD1 (5 bases). This CDR3 comprises 13 residues. V gave up 1 base and J gave up 8 bases, with 11 bases separating them. Per germline, CDR1 DFQATT and CDR2 SNEGSKA (reference sequence). CDR3: CSARGGVKEKLFF. CDR3 DNA: TGCAGTGCTAGAGGGGGCGTAAAGGAAAAACTGTTTTTT.

This clonotype was picked up many times. This chain joins TRBV6-5 and TRBJ2-2; D assignment may be TRBD1 or TRBD2 (5 bases each). The length of the CDR3 is 16 residues. Germline V lookup: CDR1 MNHEY, CDR2 SVGAGI. V lost 6 bases and J lost 6, with 20 bases in between. The CDR3 region is CASSYPRGLEPGELFF. DNA for the CDR3: TGTGCCAGCAGCTACCCTCGGGGCTTAGAACCCGGGGAGCTGTTTTTT.

The table lists this clonotype with a count of one. A much larger clone differs from this one at a single base, so this may be a read error. The chain recombines TRBV6-2 or TRBV6-3 with TRBJ1-1; TRBD1 matches at 9 bases. Germline assignment: CDR1 MNHEY and CDR2 SVGEGT. The CDR3 consists of 14 residues. The CDR3 nucleotides read TGTGCCAGCAGTGAGACAGGGGGAAGTACTGAAGCTTCCTTT. Amino acids: CASSETGGSTEASF.

The chain carries TRBV6-2 or TRBV6-3 and TRBJ2-7; TRBD2 matches at 16 bases. The J call is in doubt because the DNA end fits TRBJ2-5 better. CDR1 MNHEY and CDR2 SVGEGT come from the germline V gene. The CDR3 has 18 residues. The CDR3: CASSCAGLAGGPSGTQYF. The CDR3 DNA follows: TGTGCCAGCAGTTGCGCGGGACTAGCGGGGGGGCCCTCCGGGACCCAGTACTTC.

The chain has TRBV28 and TRBJ2-1; the match to TRBD2 covers 8 bases. The junction had 12 bases not matched to a gene; V was cut back by 3 bases and J by 8 bases. The CDR3 consists of 16 residues. CDR1 and CDR2 (germline): MDHEN, SYDVKM. The CDR3 DNA reads TGTGCCAGCAGTTTCTCAGCGGGAGTCTCTCACGATGAGCAGTTCTTC. This gives the protein CASSFSAGVSHDEQFF.

The chain employs TRBV28 and TRBJ2-4; TRBD1 matches at 9 bases. The CDR3 length is 14 residues. CDR1 and CDR2 from the germline V gene are MDHEN and SYDVKM. The V gene end was trimmed by 6 bases and the J gene end by 8 bases; junction bases not matched to a gene: 8. In nucleotides, the CDR3 is TGTGCCAGCAGCCGAGACAGGGGGAATGACATTCAGTACTTC. Its protein is CASSRDRGNDIQYF.

Remarks on this clonotype: A single base separates this from a much larger clone, so it may be a read error. The chain carries TRBV24-1 and TRBJ1-5; D call uncertain. CDR1 KGHDR and CDR2 SFDVKD come from the germline V gene. CDR3 length equals 15 residues. In nucleotides, the CDR3 is TGTGTCACCAGTGGTGGACCCTCCTTCGATCAGCCCCAGCATTTT. Protein product: CVTSGGPSFDQPQHF.

The V and J genes are TRBV4-3 and TRBJ1-4; no clear D. The CDR3 loop spans 15 amino acids. V gave up 1 base and J gave up 4 bases, with 10 bases separating them. Germline V CDR1 and CDR2: LGHNA, YSLEER. The CDR3 bases are TGCGCCAGCAGCCAAGGCATTCCGATTAATGAAAAACTGTTTTTT. Translating it yields CASSQGIPINEKLFF.